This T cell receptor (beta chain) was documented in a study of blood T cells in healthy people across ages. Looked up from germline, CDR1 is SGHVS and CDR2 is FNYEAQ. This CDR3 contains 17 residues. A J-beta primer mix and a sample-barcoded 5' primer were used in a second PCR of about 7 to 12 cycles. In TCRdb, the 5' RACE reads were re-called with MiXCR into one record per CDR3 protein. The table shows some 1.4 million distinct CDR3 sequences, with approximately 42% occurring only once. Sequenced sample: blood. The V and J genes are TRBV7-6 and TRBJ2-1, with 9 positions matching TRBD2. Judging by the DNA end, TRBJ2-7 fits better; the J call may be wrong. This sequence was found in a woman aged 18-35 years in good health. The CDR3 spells CASSLWLAGSSYNEQYF. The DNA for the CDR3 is TGTGCCAGCAGCTTATGGCTAGCGGGAAGCTCCTACAATGAGCAGTACTTC.